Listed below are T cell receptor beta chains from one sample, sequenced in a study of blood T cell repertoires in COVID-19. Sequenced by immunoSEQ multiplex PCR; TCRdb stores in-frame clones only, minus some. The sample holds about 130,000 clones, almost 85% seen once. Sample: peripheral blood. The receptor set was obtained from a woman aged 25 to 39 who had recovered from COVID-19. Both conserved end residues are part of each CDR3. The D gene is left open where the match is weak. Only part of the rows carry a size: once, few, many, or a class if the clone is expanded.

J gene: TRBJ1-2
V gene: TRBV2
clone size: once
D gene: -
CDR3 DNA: TGTGCCAGCAGGGTCAGTTATTATGGCTACACCTTC
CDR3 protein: CASRVSYYGYTF

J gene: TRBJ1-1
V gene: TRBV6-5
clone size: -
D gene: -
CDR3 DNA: TGTGCCAGCAGTTACTCGATAGAGGGAATCACTGAAGCTTTCTTT
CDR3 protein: CASSYSIEGITEAFF

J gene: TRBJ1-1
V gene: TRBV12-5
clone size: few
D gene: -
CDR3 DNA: TGTGCTAGTGGTTTACGGGAAAGGAACACTGAAGCTTTCTTT
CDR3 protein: CASGLRERNTEAFF

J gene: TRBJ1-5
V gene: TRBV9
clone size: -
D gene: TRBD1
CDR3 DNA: TGTGCCAGCAGCCCGTGGGACAGGCCAAATCAGCCCCAGCATTTT
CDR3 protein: CASSPWDRPNQPQHF

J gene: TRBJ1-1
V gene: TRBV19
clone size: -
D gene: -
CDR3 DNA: TGTGCCAGTAGTATAGAAAGAGGCATTGCCCCCGGGGGAGCTTTCTTT
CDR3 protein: CASSIERGIAPGGAFF

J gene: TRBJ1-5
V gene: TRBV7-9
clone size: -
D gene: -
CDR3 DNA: TGTGCCAGCAGCTTAGGGGCAGGGGCGATCAATCAGCCCCAGCATTTT
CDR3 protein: CASSLGAGAINQPQHF

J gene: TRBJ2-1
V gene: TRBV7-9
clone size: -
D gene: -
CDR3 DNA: TGTGCCAGCAGCTCAGAGCGAAATGAGCAGTTCTTC
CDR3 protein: CASSSERNEQFF

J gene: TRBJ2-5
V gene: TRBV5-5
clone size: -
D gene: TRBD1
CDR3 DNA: TGTGCCAGCAGCGTTCGACAGGGGGATGAGACCCAGTACTTC
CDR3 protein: CASSVRQGDETQYF

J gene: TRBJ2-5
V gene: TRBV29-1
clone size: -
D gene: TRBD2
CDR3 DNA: TGCAGCGTTGCCTCGGGGGGAGAGACCCAGTACTTC
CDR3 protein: CSVASGGETQYF

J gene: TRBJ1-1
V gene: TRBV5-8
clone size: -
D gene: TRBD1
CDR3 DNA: TGTGCCAGCAGCTTGACCGGACAGGGGATTAGTGAAGCTTTCTTT
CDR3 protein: CASSLTGQGISEAFF

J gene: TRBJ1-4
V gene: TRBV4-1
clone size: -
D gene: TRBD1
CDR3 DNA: TGCGCCAGCAGCCAAGTAAAGGACAGGAATCGATGGAATGAAAAACTGTTTTTT
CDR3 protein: CASSQVKDRNRWNEKLFF

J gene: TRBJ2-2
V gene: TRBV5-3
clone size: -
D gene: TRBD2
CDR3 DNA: TGTGCCAGAAGCTTGTCTCCCCCACCTAGCGGGTCCGGGGAGCTGTTTTTT
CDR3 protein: CARSLSPPPSGSGELFF

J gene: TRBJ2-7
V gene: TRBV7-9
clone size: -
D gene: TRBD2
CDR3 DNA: TGTGCCAGCAGCTCAGCGGGAGCCGGCCGCGACGAGCAGTACTTC
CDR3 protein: CASSSAGAGRDEQYF

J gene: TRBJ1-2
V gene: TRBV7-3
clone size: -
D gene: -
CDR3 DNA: TGTGCCAGCAGCTTATCGGGGGGTAACTATGGCTACACCTTC
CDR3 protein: CASSLSGGNYGYTF

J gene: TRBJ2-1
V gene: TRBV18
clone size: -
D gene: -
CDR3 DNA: TGTGCCAGCTCAACCGGGGGACCATCCTACAATGAGCAGTTCTTC
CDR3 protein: CASSTGGPSYNEQFF

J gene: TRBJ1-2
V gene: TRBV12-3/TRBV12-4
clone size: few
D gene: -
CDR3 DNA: TGTGCCAGCAGTGATGGCCCTCGAGGCTACACCTTC
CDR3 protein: CASSDGPRGYTF

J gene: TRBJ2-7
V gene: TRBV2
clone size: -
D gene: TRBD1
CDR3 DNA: TGTGCCAGCAGTGAGGGACAGGGGGACAACGAGCAGTACTTC
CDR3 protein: CASSEGQGDNEQYF

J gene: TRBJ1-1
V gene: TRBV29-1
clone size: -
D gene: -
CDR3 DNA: TGCAGCGCCCCGGGTCCTGGGTACACTGAAGCTTTCTTT
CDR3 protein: CSAPGPGYTEAFF

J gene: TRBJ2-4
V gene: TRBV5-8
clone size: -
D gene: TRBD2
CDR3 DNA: TGTGCCAGCAGCTTGGGCGGGAGGGTCACCAAAAACATTCAGTACTTC
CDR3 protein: CASSLGGRVTKNIQYF

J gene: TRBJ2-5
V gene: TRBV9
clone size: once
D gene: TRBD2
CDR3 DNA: TGTGCCAGCAGCGCGGGGCGGACTAGCGGGTACCAAGAGACCCAGTACTTC
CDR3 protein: CASSAGRTSGYQETQYF

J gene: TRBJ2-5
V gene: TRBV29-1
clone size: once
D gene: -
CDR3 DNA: TGCAGCGTAGTTACACCTCTGGAGACCCAGTACTTC
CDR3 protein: CSVVTPLETQYF

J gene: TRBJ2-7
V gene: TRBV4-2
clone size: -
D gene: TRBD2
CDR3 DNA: TGTGCCAGCAGCCAAGATGTGAGCGGGAGCGATCGATACGAGCAGTACTTC
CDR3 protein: CASSQDVSGSDRYEQYF

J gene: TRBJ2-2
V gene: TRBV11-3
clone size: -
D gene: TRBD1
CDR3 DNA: TGTGCCAGCAGCTTAGATCAGGGGGACACCGGGGAGCTGTTTTTT
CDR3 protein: CASSLDQGDTGELFF

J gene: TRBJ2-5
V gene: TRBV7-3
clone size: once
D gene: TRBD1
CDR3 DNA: TGTGCCAGCAGCTATTCCGGGACAGGGGGGGAGACCCAGTACTTC
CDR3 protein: CASSYSGTGGETQYF

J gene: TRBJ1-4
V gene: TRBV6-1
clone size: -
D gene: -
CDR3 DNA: TGTGCCAGCAGTGAAACCGGACTGACTGGGGAAAAACTGTTTTTT
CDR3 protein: CASSETGLTGEKLFF

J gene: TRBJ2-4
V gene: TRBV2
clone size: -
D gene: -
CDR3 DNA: TGTGCCAGCACCCGGAGTCTAGCCAAAAACATTCAGTACTTC
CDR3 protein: CASTRSLAKNIQYF

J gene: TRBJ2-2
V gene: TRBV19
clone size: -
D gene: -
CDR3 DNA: TGTGCCAGTAGCTTGGACGGGAGGAACACCGGGGAGCTGTTTTTT
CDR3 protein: CASSLDGRNTGELFF

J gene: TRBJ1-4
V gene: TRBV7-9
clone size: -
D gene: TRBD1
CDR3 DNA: TGTGCCAGCAGCTTAGGCAACAGGGGTGCCGGGGCAACTAATGAAAAACTGTTTTTT
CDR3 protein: CASSLGNRGAGATNEKLFF

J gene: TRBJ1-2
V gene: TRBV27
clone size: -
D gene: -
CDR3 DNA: TGTGCCAGCAGCCTTTTCGGGGACACCCTCTATGGCTACACCTTC
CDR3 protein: CASSLFGDTLYGYTF

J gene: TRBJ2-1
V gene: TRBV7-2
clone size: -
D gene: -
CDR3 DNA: TGTGCCAGCAGCTTATCGGGGGAATCTGAGCAGTTCTTC
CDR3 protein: CASSLSGESEQFF

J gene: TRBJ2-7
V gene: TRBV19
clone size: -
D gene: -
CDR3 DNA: TGTGCCAGTAGTCCGGGACTGGACTACGAGCAGTACTTC
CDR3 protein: CASSPGLDYEQYF

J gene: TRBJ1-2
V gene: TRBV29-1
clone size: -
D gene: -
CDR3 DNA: TGCAGCGTTGAAAAGGGACTATATGGCTACACCTTC
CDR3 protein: CSVEKGLYGYTF

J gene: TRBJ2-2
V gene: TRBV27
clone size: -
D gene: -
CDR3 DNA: TGTGCCAGCAGTTTAACTAGCTTAGGGGAGCTGTTTTTT
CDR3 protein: CASSLTSLGELFF

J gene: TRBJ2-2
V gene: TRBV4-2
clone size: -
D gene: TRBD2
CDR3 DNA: TGTGCCAGCAGCCATTATAGGCTAGCGGGGGGCCGGGGTGACACCGGGGAGCTGTTTTTT
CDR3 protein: CASSHYRLAGGRGDTGELFF

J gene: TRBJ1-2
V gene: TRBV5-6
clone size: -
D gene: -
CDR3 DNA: TGTGCCAGCAGCCGGTTTGCAGAGGAGATTAACTATGGCTACACCTTC
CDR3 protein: CASSRFAEEINYGYTF

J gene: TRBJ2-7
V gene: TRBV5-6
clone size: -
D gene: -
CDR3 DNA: TGTGCCAGCAGCTTGGCCGTGGCCCGATTCGTGCCGTACTTC
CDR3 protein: CASSLAVARFVPYF

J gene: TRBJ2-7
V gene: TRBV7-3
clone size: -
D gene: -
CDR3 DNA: TGTGCCAGCAGCTTAGGTTCAGGGTTCTACGAGCAGTACTTC
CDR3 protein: CASSLGSGFYEQYF

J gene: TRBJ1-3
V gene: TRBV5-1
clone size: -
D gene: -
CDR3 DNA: TGCGCCAGCAGCCCCTGGACAGATGGAAACACCATATATTTT
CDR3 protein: CASSPWTDGNTIYF

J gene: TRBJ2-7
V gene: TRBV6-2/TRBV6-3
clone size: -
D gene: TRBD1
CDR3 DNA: TGTGCCAGCAGTGAGACAGGGGGTAGGGGCGAGCAGTACTTC
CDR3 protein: CASSETGGRGEQYF

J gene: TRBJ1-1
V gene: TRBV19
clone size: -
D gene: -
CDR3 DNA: TGTGCCAGTAGTATTTGGGGGGACTACACTGAAGCTTTCTTT
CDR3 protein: CASSIWGDYTEAFF

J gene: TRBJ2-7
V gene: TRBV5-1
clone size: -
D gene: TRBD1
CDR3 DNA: TGCGCCAGCAGCCCGGACAGGGCGTCCTACGAGCAGTACTTC
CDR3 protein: CASSPDRASYEQYF

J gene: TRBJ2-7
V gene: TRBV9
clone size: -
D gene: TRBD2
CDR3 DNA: TGTGCCAGCAGCGTGGGACTAGCGGCTGGGAACGAGCAGTACTTC
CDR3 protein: CASSVGLAAGNEQYF

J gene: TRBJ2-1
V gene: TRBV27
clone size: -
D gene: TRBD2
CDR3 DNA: TGTGCCAGCAGGCTAGCGGGTGGCTACAATGAGCAGTTCTTC
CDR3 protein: CASRLAGGYNEQFF

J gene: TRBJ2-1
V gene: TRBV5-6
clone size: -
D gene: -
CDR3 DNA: TGTGCCAGCAGCTTGCCCCTAGGGGCGCCTACCAATGAGCAGTTCTTC
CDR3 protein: CASSLPLGAPTNEQFF

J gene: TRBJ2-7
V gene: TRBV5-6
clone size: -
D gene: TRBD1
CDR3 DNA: TGTGCCAGCAGCCCTGGGACAGGCTCCTACGAGCAGTACTTC
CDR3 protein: CASSPGTGSYEQYF

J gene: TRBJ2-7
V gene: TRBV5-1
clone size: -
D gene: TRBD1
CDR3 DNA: TGCGCCAGCAACGCCGGGACAGGGACCTACGAGCAGTACTTC
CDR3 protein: CASNAGTGTYEQYF

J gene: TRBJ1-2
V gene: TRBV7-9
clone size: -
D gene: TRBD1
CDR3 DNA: TGTGCCAGCAGCTTAGTTCGTCCAGGGGGCAACTATGGCTACACCTTC
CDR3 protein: CASSLVRPGGNYGYTF

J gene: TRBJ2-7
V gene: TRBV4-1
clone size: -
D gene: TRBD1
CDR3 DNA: TGCGCCAGCAGCCAAGTAGTATCCCGGACAGGAGCTTACGAGCAGTACTTC
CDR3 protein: CASSQVVSRTGAYEQYF

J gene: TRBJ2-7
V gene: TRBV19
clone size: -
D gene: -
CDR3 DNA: TGTGCCAGTAGTATTTCTAGACAGGGAGGCTACGAGCAGTACTTC
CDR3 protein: CASSISRQGGYEQYF

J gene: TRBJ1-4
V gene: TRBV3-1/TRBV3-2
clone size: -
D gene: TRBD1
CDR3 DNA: TGTGCCAGCAGCCAAGTGGCAGGGGGGATTGAAAAACTGTTTTTT
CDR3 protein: CASSQVAGGIEKLFF

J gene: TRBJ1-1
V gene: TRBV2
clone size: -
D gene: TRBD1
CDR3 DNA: TGTGCCAGCAGTTTACGGGACAGGGGGCGAGGAAACACTGAAGCTTTCTTT
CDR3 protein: CASSLRDRGRGNTEAFF

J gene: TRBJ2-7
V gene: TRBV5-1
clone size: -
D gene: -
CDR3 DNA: TGCGCCAGCAGCCGCCGGGAGATGGGTTCCTACGAGCAGTACTTC
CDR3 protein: CASSRREMGSYEQYF

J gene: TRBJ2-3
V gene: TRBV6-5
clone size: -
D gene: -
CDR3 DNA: TGTGCCAGCAGTTACAGGGCTACAGGAGATACGCAGTATTTT
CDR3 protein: CASSYRATGDTQYF

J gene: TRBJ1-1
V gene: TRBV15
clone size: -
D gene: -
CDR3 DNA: TGTGCCACCAGCCGAGATTTTTCCAGAGAAGCTTTCTTT
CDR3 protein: CATSRDFSREAFF

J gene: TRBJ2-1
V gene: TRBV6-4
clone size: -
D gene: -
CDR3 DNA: TGTGCCAGCAGTGACGAGGCCCGACGGGGAATCTACAATGAGCAGTTCTTC
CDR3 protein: CASSDEARRGIYNEQFF